These T cell receptor beta chains were read from a single sample in a study of cytomegalovirus exposure and HLA in healthy donors. Generated by immunoSEQ multiplex PCR, the TCRdb table keeps only in-frame clones and is missing some. The table has tens of thousands of clones, about 65% seen once; the top ten hold around a quarter. Sequenced material: PBMCs. The receptor source for this set is a man aged 45-60 years in good health and CMV-seropositive. Each CDR3 is given with its conserved first and last residue. Each record gives: clone size, V gene, J gene, D gene, CDR3 DNA, CDR3 protein. The D gene is left open where the match is weak. The size field is filled for only some rows; it gives once, few, many or a size class.

-	TRBV18	TRBJ1-2	-	TGTGCCAGCTCACTGGATGTTGGCTATCGGGGATATGGCTACACCTTC	CASSLDVGYRGYGYTF
-	TRBV12-5	TRBJ2-6	TRBD1	TGTGCTAGTGGTTTGCACGGGACAGCAACCTCTGGGGCCAACGTCCTGACTTTC	CASGLHGTATSGANVLTF
few	TRBV5-1	TRBJ1-1	-	TGCGCCAGCAGCTTGAGGTTCGACAGTGAAGCTTTCTTT	CASSLRFDSEAFF
-	TRBV25-1	TRBJ1-4	-	TGTGCCAGCAGTGTCGCGGGCCCCGAAAAACTGTTTTTT	CASSVAGPEKLFF
-	TRBV29-1	TRBJ1-2	TRBD1	TGCAGCGTTGAACCCCCGGGGACAGATTCTGTCTATGGCTACACCTTC	CSVEPPGTDSVYGYTF
few	TRBV2	TRBJ2-2	-	TGTGCCAGCAGTCAGGAGGGGTTGGGGAACACCGGGGAGCTGTTTTTT	CASSQEGLGNTGELFF
few	TRBV5-4	TRBJ2-1	TRBD2	TGTGCCAGCAGCGGGTTCCTAGCGGGGGGTTACAATGAGCAGTTCTTC	CASSGFLAGGYNEQFF
-	TRBV6-1	TRBJ2-1	-	TGTGCCATTCAGGGCGGGACTAATGAGCAGTTCTTC	CAIQGGTNEQFF
-	TRBV7-3	TRBJ2-6	-	TGTGCCAGCAGCTTTGGTAGACTGACCTCTGGGGCCAACGTCCTGACTTTC	CASSFGRLTSGANVLTF
-	TRBV7-6	TRBJ2-5	-	TGTGCCAGCAGCTTAGCGCCTGAACTTAGCGGCGCTTTTAGGGAGACCCAGTACTTC	CASSLAPELSGAFRETQYF
-	TRBV7-9	TRBJ2-5	TRBD2	TGTGCCAGCAGCCGGACTAGCGGGTACCAAGAGACCCAGTACTTC	CASSRTSGYQETQYF
-	TRBV7-9	TRBJ2-2	TRBD1	TGTGCCAGCAGCGGACAGGGTTACACCGGGGAGCTGTTTTTT	CASSGQGYTGELFF
few	TRBV6-5	TRBJ2-1	TRBD2	TGTGCCAGCACCCTGGGCGGGGGACCCTACAATGAGCAGTTCTTC	CASTLGGGPYNEQFF
few	TRBV30	TRBJ1-2	-	TGTGCCTGGAGCGTCTACACCTTC	CAWSVYTF
once	TRBV6-1	TRBJ1-5	TRBD1	TGTGCCAGCAGTGCCGCCACCACCCGGGACAGGGTCAGACAGCCCCAGCATTTT	CASSAATTRDRVRQPQHF
-	TRBV29-1	TRBJ2-5	-	TGCAGCGTTGTCGTCGCAGCGAAAGAGACCCAGTACTTC	CSVVVAAKETQYF
few	TRBV28	TRBJ2-5	TRBD2	TGTGCCAGCAGTTTAGTTCTTTCGACTAGCGGGATGGAGACCCAGTACTTC	CASSLVLSTSGMETQYF
-	TRBV7-7	TRBJ2-5	-	TGTGCCAGCAGGCAGGGAATGTCGCAGTACTTC	CASRQGMSQYF